This T cell receptor (beta chain) was sequenced in a study of PD-1 blockade in classical Hodgkin lymphoma. Study background: A 3 mg/kg intravenous dose of nivolumab was received by patients every 2 weeks.

Brentuximab vedotin exposure varied among the patients, all of whom had relapsed after autologous stem cell transplantation. Researchers report purifying CD4+ T cells from thawed PBMCs by magnetic negative selection. The best responses consisted of complete response, partial response or progressive disease. Method: immunoSEQ multiplex PCR; TCRdb's copy keeps in-frame clones and lacks some. Counted here are 6,000 to 9,500 clones, 75% to 80% occurring once; the ten biggest clones make up approximately 7.2%. J lost 12 bases, V lost 5 bases, and 14 bases had no gene match. Germline CDR1 SGHRS, CDR2 YFSETQ. The length of the CDR3 is 15 residues.

The V gene is TRBV5-1, the J gene TRBJ2-1; 10 bases line up with TRBD1. The input for sequencing was CD4+ T cells from blood, taken at baseline. The sequence was obtained from a human donor with classical Hodgkin lymphoma. The CDR3 DNA reads as TGCGCCAGCAGAGATCCGGGACAGGGGTGGAACGGGCAGTTCTTC. It yields the protein CASRDPGQGWNGQFF.